The present TCR beta chain was sequenced within a study of tumor-infiltrating lymphocytes in primary liver carcinoma. Overall study context: Patients included men and women of 30 to 69 years.

Extraction of RNA together with DNA used about 17-31 mg of unsorted bulk tissue. Patients had chronic HBV infection and were treatment-naive. TCR beta cDNA was made from roughly 450 ng total RNA with a constant-region primer. Nested multiplex PCR, run for three rounds with slightly modified ARM-PCR, yielded TCR beta libraries. MiXCR, applied by TCRdb to the multiplex PCR reads, yields one record per CDR3 protein. The table records 100,000 to 150,000 distinct CDR3 sequences, 64% of them present only once. Turning to this clonotype: At one boundary the junction diverges from the germline segment, which might be a read error.

This clonotype was sampled from a woman aged 55 to 70 with primary liver carcinoma and hepatitis B virus infection. Input material: liver tumor tissue from sampling region 3. The subset is: tumor region T3, left-lateral pole.

For the CDR3, the DNA is TGTCCCAGCAGTTTAAATACAGAGAGAAACACTGAAGCTTTCTTT. This gives the protein CPSSLNTERNTEAFF. The V gene is TRBV6-6, the J gene TRBJ1-1; D gene ambiguous. The germline gives CDR1 MNHNY, CDR2 SVGAGI (reference sequence). The CDR3 consists of 15 residues.